This TCR beta chain came from a study of blood T cell repertoires in COVID-19. As for the study in general: The United States, Italy and Spain were the sources of the acute and convalescent COVID-19 samples. T cells, B-cell-depleted T cells, or PBMCs provided the cDNA or gDNA that served as material.

This clone was counted only a few times. Germline V lookup: CDR1 SGHTA, CDR2 FQGNSA. The CDR3 is 15 amino acids. V shed 5 bases, J shed 8 bases, and the junction held 11 bases outside the gene matches. Per the authors' pipeline: From reference gene primer amplification, estimates of nucleated cell counts were derived. The assay was immunoSEQ multiplex PCR, and TCRdb's table has in-frame clones only and misses some. V, J and clone size are taken as reported in that table, and D and trimming were inferred from the DNA itself. The table lists 200,000 to 300,000 clones, approximately 86% of them singletons, with about 1.6% in the top ten.

The chain uses TRBV7-2 and TRBJ1-4, with TRBD1 matching 7 bases. Specimen: peripheral blood. The sequence came from a woman aged 60-75 years who had recovered from COVID-19. CDR3 bases: TGTGCCAGCAGCCCGATGACAGGGAATGCGGAAAAACTGTTTTTT. Its translation: CASSPMTGNAEKLFF.